This T cell receptor (beta chain) is drawn from a study of shared clonotypes between healthy human individuals. Study-wide findings and caveats: Even with large depth, rarefaction showed that sorted-subset sequencing was incomplete.

A word on this clone: No antigen is known for it.

The V segment lost 5 bases and the J segment 7 bases; nucleotides outside the gene matches: 12. This CDR3 region has 16 residues. Germline CDR1 is SEHNR and CDR2 is FQNEAQ (reference sequence). Naivety among CD8 cells was defined by CD45RO negativity and positive CCR7 selection, thereby excluding terminally differentiated effector memory CD45RA+ cells. The protocol was immunoSEQ multiplex PCR, while the TCRdb copy is restricted to in-frame clones and leaves out a portion. The sample has about 2 million clones, about 95% seen once. This receptor was obtained from a man younger than 30 in good health. The genes are TRBV7-9 and TRBJ2-1; 9 bases are a match to TRBD1. Sequenced: naive CD8+ T cells sorted from blood. The CDR3 loop reads CASSHTSYRGPNEQFF. The CDR3 coding sequence is TGTGCCAGCAGCCACACCTCCTACAGGGGGCCGAATGAGCAGTTCTTC.